This entry features one TCR beta chain sequence. Which antigen it targets is not known. No base-level quality is on record; no much larger clone is a single base apart. According to the study, the label for this sample's time point signals: persistent/refractory GD, antithyroid drugs over 5 years with positive TRAb. For both TCR sequencing and RNA sequencing, RNA was extracted from PBMCs in TRIzol. The diagnosis of Graves' disease followed American Thyroid Association guidelines. Patients were recruited from an endocrinology department in Xi'an, China. Each patient gave 7.5 to 10 milliliters of peripheral blood, collected in an EDTA anticoagulant tube. PBMCs were isolated by Ficoll Paque Plus density gradient separation without further T cell sorting. An Agilent 2100 Bioanalyzer and agarose gel were used to check RNA quality, and a NanoDrop 2000 was used to measure RNA concentration. In the germline V gene, CDR1 corresponds to SGHDT and CDR2 to YYEEEE. V lost 7 bases and J lost 3 bases, and the count of bases not matched to a germline gene is 11. From the cysteine up to the phenylalanine, the CDR3 has a length of 15 residues. Only the CDR3 part of the read is kept: 45 bases, read in frame from the first base.

This entry comes from a study of regulatory T cells in long-lasting Graves disease (dated by TCRdb to the early 2020s). The study in broad terms: Persistent Graves' disease meant more than 5 years of antithyroid drug treatment with TSH receptor autoantibodies that stayed positive. Peripheral blood TCR sequencing and RNA sequencing compared persistent Graves' disease patients with newly diagnosed Graves' disease patients. The study was conducted in China and was registered as a clinical trial. TCR sequencing covered some 13 persistent and 20 newly diagnosed Graves' disease patients, some 33 samples in total. In the clinical cohort, patients with persistent Graves' disease had used antithyroid drugs for an average of roughly ten years. Overall study outcomes, separate from this receptor: Peripheral blood alone was examined, since thyroid tissue, which constituted the primary lesion, could not be accessed. Persistent patients shared more public clonotypes among themselves (over 2,500) than newly diagnosed patients did (more than 950). Compared with newly diagnosed patients, persistent Graves' disease patients had lower TCR Shannon entropy and fewer highly expanded clones, which suggests clonal expansion. The small sample size was acknowledged by the authors as a limitation that may reduce accuracy. Sequencing and analysis were limited to the TCR beta chain. Persistent disease showed preferential use of TRBV28, TRBJ1-2 and TRBJ2-5, whereas newly diagnosed disease favored TRBV20-1 and TRBJ2-1.

The protocol used for the library was multiplex PCR. The run used an Illumina HiSeq 4000. TCR beta libraries were built with iRepertoire HTBI primers and Arm-PCR amplification of CDR3 regions. Before sequencing, the PCR products went through gel purification. Per the authors' processing: Gene usage analysis of CDR3 amino acid clonotypes used the 62 TRBV and around 14 TRBJ segments found across samples. COPE and FqMerger were used to merge filtered high-quality paired reads into contigs. BLAST was used to align contigs to IMGT TRBV, TRBD and TRBJ reference genes, and CDR3 was defined according to IMGT. Highly expanded clones were defined as clonotypes with a frequency above 0.1%. Shannon entropy served as the measure of repertoire diversity, while the Gini coefficient captured V-J evenness. A clonotype was considered public if more than one individual shared it. TCRdb itself trimmed the public reads at Q25 with fastp, ran MiXCR and retained productive beta chains. Each CDR3 protein gets just one entry, which takes the most common genes and DNA from the rows behind it. These V and J calls rely on TCRdb rather than the paper's analysis. The sample records roughly 500,000 distinct CDR3 sequences, around a fifth of which are singletons. The ten largest clones take up around 12% of the sample.

The clonotype comes from a female donor with Graves disease. The material sequenced was peripheral blood mononuclear cells (PBMCs), taken when the disease was refractory, from a patient treated with antithyroid drugs. The V and J segments used are TRBV5-6 and TRBJ2-7, with 9 junctional bases fitting TRBD1. DNA sequence: TGTGCCAGCCACTCCGGGACAGGGTACCTCTACGAGCAGTACTTC. Its coded protein is CASHSGTGYLYEQYF.